Here is one TCR beta chain with its context. The data were taken from a study of blood T cell repertoires in COVID-19. Sequencing was performed with immunoSEQ multiplex PCR; in TCRdb, only in-frame clones are kept and a portion is missing. The sample carries 80,000 to 100,000 clones, approximately 79% recorded once. CDR1 is MNHEY and CDR2 is SMNVEV in the germline V gene (reference sequence). V was cut by 6 bases and J by 0 bases, with 12 bases left in between. The CDR3 is 14 residues long. Material for sequencing was peripheral blood. This clonotype was sampled from a man in his 70s with active or convalescent COVID-19. The chain recombines TRBV27 with TRBJ2-7; TRBD1 is a possible D gene (5 bases). The CDR3 protein is CASRRTLSSYEQYF. The DNA for the CDR3 is TGTGCCAGCAGACGGACACTGAGCTCCTACGAGCAGTACTTC.